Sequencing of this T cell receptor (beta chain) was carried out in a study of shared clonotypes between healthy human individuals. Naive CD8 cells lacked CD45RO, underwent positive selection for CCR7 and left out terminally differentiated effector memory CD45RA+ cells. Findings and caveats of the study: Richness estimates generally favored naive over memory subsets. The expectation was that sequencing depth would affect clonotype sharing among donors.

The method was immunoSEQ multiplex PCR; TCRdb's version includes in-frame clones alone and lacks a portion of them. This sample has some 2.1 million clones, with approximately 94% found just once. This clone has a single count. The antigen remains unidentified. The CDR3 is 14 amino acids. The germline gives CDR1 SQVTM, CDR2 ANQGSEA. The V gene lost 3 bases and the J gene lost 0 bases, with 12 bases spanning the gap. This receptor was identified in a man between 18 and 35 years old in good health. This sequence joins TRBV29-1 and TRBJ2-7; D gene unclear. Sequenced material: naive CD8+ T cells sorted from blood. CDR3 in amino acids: CSVEIFRFSYEQYF. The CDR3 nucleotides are TGCAGCGTTGAGATATTTAGATTCTCCTACGAGCAGTACTTC.